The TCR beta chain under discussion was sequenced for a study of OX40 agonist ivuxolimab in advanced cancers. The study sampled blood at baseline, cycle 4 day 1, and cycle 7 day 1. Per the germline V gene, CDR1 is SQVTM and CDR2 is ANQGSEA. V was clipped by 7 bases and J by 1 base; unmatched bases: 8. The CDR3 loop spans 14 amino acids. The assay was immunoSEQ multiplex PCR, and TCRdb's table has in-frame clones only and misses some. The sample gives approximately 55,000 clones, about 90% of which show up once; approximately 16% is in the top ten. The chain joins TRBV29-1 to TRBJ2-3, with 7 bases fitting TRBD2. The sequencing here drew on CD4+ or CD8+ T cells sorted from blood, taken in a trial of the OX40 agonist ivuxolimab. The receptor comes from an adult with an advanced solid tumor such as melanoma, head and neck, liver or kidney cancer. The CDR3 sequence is CSGGGGPGTDTQYF. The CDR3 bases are TGCAGCGGGGGGGGAGGGCCTGGCACAGATACGCAGTATTTT.